Only one count was recorded for the clone carrying this T cell receptor beta chain. Its specificity is unknown. The record originates from a study of T cell responses to AZD1222 COVID-19 vaccine. Study-wide points: Receipt of two AZD1222 doses was followed by a rise in Spike-specific TCR breadth and depth. Baseline serology detected seropositivity in only a handful of AZD1222 recipients. Variant regions that are unmutated are reportedly the target of nearly half of spike-specific TCRs.

V was shortened by 6 bases and J by 0 bases, with 6 bases between the two germline ends. The CDR3 totals 14 residues. CDR1 is MNHEY and CDR2 is SMNVEV in the germline V gene (reference sequence). Sequencing used immunoSEQ multiplex PCR; TCRdb keeps in-frame clones, though not all of them. The data show about 48,000 clones, approximately 91% seen once. The sequence came from an adult who received the AZD1222 COVID-19 vaccine. Sample: peripheral blood, taken 28 days after the second AZD1222 dose. The V gene is TRBV27, the J gene TRBJ2-6; D is unclear. DNA for the CDR3: TGTGCCAGCAGGCCCCTCTCTGGGGCCAACGTCCTGACTTTC. As protein: CASRPLSGANVLTF.